This passage covers 20 T cell receptor beta chains from one sample sequenced in a study of T cell responses to AZD1222 COVID-19 vaccine. Method: immunoSEQ multiplex PCR; TCRdb's copy keeps in-frame clones and lacks some. The sample yields approximately 120,000 clones, 70% to 90% seen once. Sequencing used peripheral blood, obtained on day 0 of AZD1222 vaccination. Receptor source: an adult in good health.

This clone occurred many times. The chain has TRBV4-3 and TRBJ2-7, with D possibly matching TRBD1 (6 bases). Germline V gene data show CDR1 as LGHNA and CDR2 as YSLEER. Trimming removed 1 base at V and 3 bases at J, with 13 bases between. The CDR3 is made up of 15 amino acids. CDR3 sequence: CASSQASGEYYEQYF. The CDR3 DNA reads as TGCGCCAGCAGCCAAGCGTCAGGGGAATACTACGAGCAGTACTTC.

V gene TRBV5-1 combines with J gene TRBJ1-6; D is perhaps TRBD1 (6 bases). The V gene's germline CDR1 is SGHRS and CDR2 YFSETQ. There are 16 residues in the CDR3. V was cut by 0 bases and J by 5 bases, with 12 bases left in between. This chain's CDR3 is CASSLVQGSDNSPLHF. CDR3 nucleotide sequence: TGCGCCAGCAGCTTGGTTCAGGGGTCGGATAATTCACCCCTCCACTTT.

The chain joins TRBV18 to TRBJ2-2, with 12 positions matching TRBD1. Germline trimming cut 6 bases from V and 4 bases from J; bases unmatched to any gene: 6. From germline, CDR1 is KGHSH and CDR2 LQKENI. This CDR3 region has 16 residues. CDR3 region: CASSTGTGGSTGELFF. CDR3 DNA: TGTGCCAGCTCGACGGGGACAGGGGGCTCCACCGGGGAGCTGTTTTTT.

This clone was seen just once. The chain links TRBV30 to TRBJ2-2; D may match TRBD1 or TRBD2 (5 bases each). This CDR3 region has 15 residues. With 0 bases removed from V and 1 base from J, the gap between germline ends came to 9 bases. Germline V gives CDR1 GTSNPN, CDR2 SVGIG (reference sequence). CDR3 amino acids: CAWSVRGVNTGELFF. CDR3 nucleotide sequence: TGTGCCTGGAGTGTACGAGGGGTGAACACCGGGGAGCTGTTTTTT.

The chain carries TRBV9 and TRBJ2-3, with 9 bases aligning to TRBD1. The V and J ends lost 2 bases and 5 bases, in that order; junction bases with no gene match: 12. Germline CDR1 and CDR2: SGDLS and YYNGEE. This CDR3 is 17 amino acids long. CDR3 DNA: TGTGCCAGCAGCGTTAGCCCTCCGGGACAGGGAGGAGATACGCAGTATTTT. It codes for CASSVSPPGQGGDTQYF. The complete variable domain, with remaining parts taken from reference TRBV9 and TRBJ2-3, reads DSGVTQTPKHLITATGQRVTLRCSPRSGDLSVYWYQQSLDQGLQFLIQYYNGEERAKGNILERFSAQQFPDLHSELNLSSLELGDSALYFCASSVSPPGQGGDTQYFGPGTRLTVL.

This clone was seen only a few times. V and J are TRBV6-2 or TRBV6-3 and TRBJ2-2; tentatively, D is TRBD2 (5 bases). V was cut by 2 bases and J by 0 bases, with 10 bases left in between. This CDR3 is built from 16 residues. CDR1 is MNHEY and CDR2 is SVGEGT in the germline V gene. In DNA, the CDR3 is TGTGCCAGCAGTTACCGGCTAGCCACGAACACCGGGGAGCTGTTTTTT. Translated, it gives CASSYRLATNTGELFF.

The chain carries TRBV10-2 and TRBJ2-2; no firm D call. This CDR3 is built from 13 residues. The germline V and J ends were trimmed by 6 bases and 1 base, with 6 bases remaining between them. CDR1 is WSHSY, CDR2 SAAADI, per germline. CDR3 amino acids: CASRGRNTGELFF. Written as DNA, the CDR3 is TGCGCCAGCAGAGGCAGGAACACCGGGGAGCTGTTTTTT.

This chain connects TRBV6-2 or TRBV6-3 to TRBJ2-1, with 7 bases aligning to TRBD1. CDR3 length equals 14 residues. V was pared by 6 bases and J by 8 bases, with 10 bases of the junction left unmatched. Germline-derived CDR1 and CDR2 are MNHEY and SVGEGT. The CDR3 protein is CASSNDRVGDEQFF. In DNA form, the CDR3 reads TGTGCCAGCAGCAATGACAGGGTGGGCGATGAGCAGTTCTTC.

This chain connects TRBV7-2 to TRBJ1-6; D ambiguous. The germline gives CDR1 SGHTA, CDR2 FQGNSA. V lost 5 bases and J 5 bases, leaving 13 bases between the germline ends. This CDR3 region has 15 residues. CDR3 sequence (DNA): TGTGCCAGCAGCCCCTGGACCGATGATAATTCACCCCTCCACTTT. Translating gives CASSPWTDDNSPLHF.

The V and J genes are TRBV3-1 (or the pseudogene TRBV3-2) and TRBJ1-1; tentatively, D is TRBD1 (5 bases). Germline V gives CDR1 LGHDT, CDR2 YNNKEL (reference sequence). The CDR3 loop spans 14 amino acids. V dropped 7 bases and J dropped 7 bases, with 19 bases sitting between them. The CDR3, as DNA: TGTGCCAGCACGAAGCTTGGGGCAGAGTTTGAAGCTTTCTTT. Encoded protein: CASTKLGAEFEAFF.

This chain connects TRBV28 to TRBJ1-6; no reliable D call. Deletions cut 5 bases from V and 8 bases from J, with 7 bases between. Germline CDR1 reads MDHEN; CDR2 reads SYDVKM. This CDR3 region has 12 residues. The CDR3 sequence is CASSGIDSPLHF. The CDR3 DNA reads as TGTGCCAGCAGTGGGATAGATTCACCCCTCCACTTT.

The J gene is TRBJ2-2, the V gene TRBV5-1; 8 positions match TRBD1. Germline CDR1 and CDR2: SGHRS and YFSETQ. Trimming removed 3 bases from V and 4 bases from J; junction bases left unmatched: 11. The CDR3 is made up of 17 amino acids. The CDR3 sequence: CASSYQSQGAGTGELFF. CDR3 sequence (DNA): TGCGCCAGCAGCTACCAATCTCAGGGGGCGGGCACCGGGGAGCTGTTTTTT. The variable domain in full, completed from reference TRBV5-1 and TRBJ2-2, reads KAGVTQTPRYLIKTRGQQVTLSCSPISGHRSVSWYQQTPGQGLQFLFEYFSETQRNKGNFPGRFSGRQFSNSRSEMNVSTLELGDSALYLCASSYQSQGAGTGELFFGEGSRLTVL.

The CDR3 reads CASSYTKQGLNTEAFF. CDR3 sequence (DNA): TGTGCCAGCAGTTACACCAAACAGGGGTTGAACACTGAAGCTTTCTTT. The chain has TRBV6-5 and TRBJ1-1; 7 bases line up with TRBD1. CDR3 size: 16 residues. CDR1 is MNHEY, CDR2 SVGAGI, per germline. V lost 2 bases and J lost 0; bases outside the gene matches: 6.

The chain couples TRBV9 to TRBJ1-6; tentative D call: TRBD1 (5 bases). The CDR3 contains 16 residues. Trimming took off 3 bases at V and 1 base at J, with 11 bases between the two ends. Germline CDR1 is SGDLS and CDR2 is YYNGEE. The CDR3 nucleotides read TGTGCCAGCAGCGCGCGCGGGGGTTCCTATAATTCACCCCTCCACTTT. Its translation: CASSARGGSYNSPLHF.

This chain uses TRBV7-3 with TRBJ2-5; D is unclear. CDR3 length equals 12 residues. Trimming removed 6 bases at V and 4 bases at J, with 9 bases between. Germline loops: CDR1 SGHTA, CDR2 FQGTGA. CDR3 sequence reads: CASSLDRETQYF. CDR3 coding DNA: TGTGCCAGCAGTTTAGATAGAGAGACCCAGTACTTC.

The rearrangement joins TRBV5-1 to TRBJ2-3, with D perhaps TRBD2 (6 bases). The CDR3 has 16 residues. CDR1 SGHRS and CDR2 YFSETQ come from the germline V gene. V shed 4 bases and J shed 2 bases, with 17 bases lying between them. This CDR3 reads CASSPGLSGLTDTQYF. The CDR3 region has the DNA TGCGCCAGCAGCCCCGGCCTTAGCGGCCTCACAGATACGCAGTATTTT.

J is TRBJ2-3 and V is TRBV5-1, with 12 bases identical to TRBD1. V trimming: 2 bases; J trimming: 6 bases; junction bases outside the gene matches: 16. Germline assignment: CDR1 SGHRS and CDR2 YFSETQ. CDR3 length: 19 amino acids. Here the CDR3 reads CASSFGRGTGGTNTDTQYF. CDR3 bases: TGCGCCAGCAGCTTCGGACGTGGGACAGGGGGCACCAACACGGATACGCAGTATTTT.

The chain uses TRBV30 and TRBJ1-2; 10 positions match TRBD1. This CDR3 has 12 amino acids. After removal of 5 bases from V and 6 bases from J, the junction contained 3 bases not matched to a gene. Germline-derived CDR1 and CDR2 are GTSNPN and SVGIG (reference sequence). CDR3: CAWGQGGHGYTF. CDR3 in DNA: TGTGCCTGGGGACAGGGGGGACATGGCTACACCTTC.

This chain links TRBV9 with TRBJ1-5; the D gene is possibly TRBD1 (5 bases). V was shortened by 2 bases and J by 4 bases, with 10 bases between the two germline ends. Germline V gene data show CDR1 as SGDLS and CDR2 as YYNGEE. The CDR3 extends over 14 amino acids. CDR3 amino acids: CASSVGQGNQPQHF. In nucleotides, the CDR3 is TGTGCCAGCAGCGTTGGTCAGGGAAATCAGCCCCAGCATTTT.

The chain employs TRBV5-1 and TRBJ2-7, with D tentatively TRBD2 (6 bases). The V end was cut by 0 bases, the J end by 3 bases, with 22 bases between. Germline V CDR1 and CDR2: SGHRS, YFSETQ. The CDR3 is 18 amino acids. Here the CDR3 reads CASSLAPGDPLTVYEQYF. Here the CDR3 DNA reads TGCGCCAGCAGCTTGGCGCCGGGAGATCCCCTAACCGTCTACGAGCAGTACTTC.